The clone carrying this T cell receptor beta chain occurred once. The source of the sample is a study of CD8+CD57+ T cells in acquired aplastic anemia. Study background: Sorted CD4+ plus CD8+ cells gave DNA averaging around 3 ug.

Patients chosen for sequencing had CD8+CD57+ cells that had expanded, as shown by flow cytometry. Patients uniformly had severe acquired aplastic anemia. All patients were therapy-naive when blood was sampled. Both TCR beta VDJ combination and CDR3 sequence profiling were carried out. Genomic DNA was the template for this profiling. Each CDR3 protein gets one entry after TCRdb re-called the reads with MiXCR. In the table there are 150,000 to 200,000 distinct CDR3 sequences, around half of which are singletons. Per the germline V gene, CDR1 is KGHDR and CDR2 is SFDVKD. V shed 4 bases and J shed 6 bases, with 9 bases lying between them. The CDR3 sequence is 13 residues long.

The V call is TRBV24-1, the J call TRBJ2-1, with D unresolved. The specimen was sorted CD4+, CD8+, or CD8+CD57+ T cells (not recorded which) from PBMCs. The receptor's source is a human donor with aplastic anemia. CDR3 protein: CATSDPWSNEQFF. The CDR3 DNA follows: TGTGCCACCAGTGACCCATGGAGCAATGAGCAGTTCTTC.